These 4 T cell receptor beta chains share one sample of origin, sequenced in a study of blood T cell repertoires in COVID-19. TCRdb's table, derived via immunoSEQ multiplex PCR, lists solely in-frame clones and lacks some. The data show about 150,000 clones, roughly nine tenths seen once. Sequencing was done on a sample of peripheral blood. Receptors originate from a woman between 40 and 55 years old with acute or convalescent COVID-19.

This chain joins TRBV7-3 and TRBJ2-1; the match to TRBD2 covers 11 bases. In germline, CDR1 is SGHTA, CDR2 FQGTGA. J gave up 9 bases and V 8 bases, and 6 bases lay outside the gene matches. The CDR3 covers 13 residues. The CDR3 DNA reads TGTGCCAGCCTCCTAGCGGGAGGAACTGAGCAGTTCTTC. Its protein is CASLLAGGTEQFF. Supplemented by reference TRBV7-3 and TRBJ2-1, the full variable domain reads GAGVSQTPSNKVTEKGKYVELRCDPISGHTALYWYRQSLGQGPEFLIYFQGTGAADDSGLPNDRFFAVRPEGSVSTLKIQRTERGDSAVYLCASLLAGGTEQFFGPGTRLTVL.

The CDR3 spells CASSDVAERYNEQFF. As DNA, the CDR3 is TGTGCCAGCAGCGACGTAGCGGAGAGATACAATGAGCAGTTCTTC. The chain carries TRBV7-6 and TRBJ2-1; D possibly corresponds to TRBD2 (6 bases). Germline values: CDR1 SGHVS, CDR2 FNYEAQ. The CDR3 is made up of 15 amino acids. Trimming pared 5 bases from V and 4 bases from J, leaving 15 bases between.

This rearrangement joins TRBV12-3 or TRBV12-4 to TRBJ2-5; tentatively, D is TRBD1 (6 bases). Trimming pared 8 bases from V and 5 bases from J, leaving 12 bases between. CDR3 size: 12 residues. CDR3 nucleotide sequence: TGTGCCAGCGGGACAACGGGGGAGACCCAGTACTTC. Amino acids: CASGTTGETQYF.

The chain recombines TRBV30 with TRBJ1-1; 8 nucleotides match TRBD1. CDR1 is GTSNPN and CDR2 is SVGIG in the germline V gene (reference sequence). V was clipped by 1 base and J by 3 bases; unmatched bases: 10. The CDR3 contains 16 residues. The CDR3 DNA reads TGTGCCTGGAGTGACCCTCGACAGGGGAGGTACACTGAAGCTTTCTTT. This sequence encodes CAWSDPRQGRYTEAFF.